The sequence of this T cell receptor (beta chain) was determined in a study of cytomegalovirus exposure and HLA in healthy donors. Note on this clone: Antigen specificity is unknown.

The V gene's germline CDR1 is SGHRS and CDR2 YFSETQ. V dropped 0 bases and J dropped 4; count of bases not matched to a gene: 16. The CDR3 runs 20 residues. Healthy bone marrow donors supplied every sample. Sampled while nominally healthy, donors likely had unrecorded immune exposures. Findings and caveats of the study: Rare sequences made up most TCRs, while some public TCRs were found in many donors. Later, an analysis showed that TCR beta chains associated with HLA were more clonally expanded than others that were equally common.

The primer mix had 60 Vbeta and 13 Jbeta primers. Using immunoSEQ multiplex PCR, the repertoire was profiled, and TCRdb retains in-frame clones only, with some absent. This table holds 150,000 or so clones, just over 70% found once. The clonotype comes from a man aged 18 to 29 in good health and CMV-seropositive. This rearrangement joins TRBV5-1 to TRBJ2-6, with 7 bases that match TRBD2. Material for sequencing was PBMCs. The CDR3 here is CASSLARLTGRDAGANVLTF. CDR3 nucleotide sequence: TGCGCCAGCAGCTTGGCCCGCCTGACTGGGAGGGATGCGGGGGCCAACGTCCTGACTTTC.